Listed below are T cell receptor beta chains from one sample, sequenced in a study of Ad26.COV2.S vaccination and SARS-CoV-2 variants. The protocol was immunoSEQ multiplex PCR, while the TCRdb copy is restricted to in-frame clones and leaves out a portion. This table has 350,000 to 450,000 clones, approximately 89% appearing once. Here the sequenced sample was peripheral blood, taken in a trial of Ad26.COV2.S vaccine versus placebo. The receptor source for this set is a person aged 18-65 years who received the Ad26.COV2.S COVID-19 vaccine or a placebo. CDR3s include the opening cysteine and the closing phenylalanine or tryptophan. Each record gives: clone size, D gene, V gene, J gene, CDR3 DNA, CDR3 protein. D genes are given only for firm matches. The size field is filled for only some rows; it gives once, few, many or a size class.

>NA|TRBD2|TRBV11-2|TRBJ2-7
TGTGCCAGCAGCTTAGAAGCGGGAGGGCCCTACGAGCAGTACTTC
CASSLEAGGPYEQYF
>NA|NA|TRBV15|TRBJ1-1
TGTGCCACCAGCAGTTCCTCGGGACACATGAACACTGAAGCTTTCTTT
CATSSSSGHMNTEAFF
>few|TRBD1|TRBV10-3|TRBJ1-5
TGTGCCATCAGTCCGGGGACAGGGGCAGTCGGCAATCAGCCCCAGCATTTT
CAISPGTGAVGNQPQHF
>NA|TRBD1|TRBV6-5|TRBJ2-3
TGTGCCAGCAGGGGAACAGGGGTCGGGGATACGCAGTATTTT
CASRGTGVGDTQYF
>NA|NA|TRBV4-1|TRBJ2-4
TGCGCCAGCAGCCAAGTTGGAGCAAAAAACATTCAGTACTTC
CASSQVGAKNIQYF
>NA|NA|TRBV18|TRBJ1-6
TGTGCCAGCTCACCAAGCACAGCCACTAATTCACCCCTCCACTTT
CASSPSTATNSPLHF
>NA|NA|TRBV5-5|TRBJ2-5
TGTGCCAGCAGCTTTGGGCAGTCCCAAGAGACCCAGTACTTC
CASSFGQSQETQYF
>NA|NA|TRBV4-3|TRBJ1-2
TGCGCCAGCAGCCAAGAGCAGGGTGGCTATGGCTACACCTTC
CASSQEQGGYGYTF
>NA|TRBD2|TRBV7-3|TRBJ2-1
TGTGCCAGCAGCTCACCTAGCGGGGGGAGGTCCAATGAGCAGTTCTTC
CASSSPSGGRSNEQFF
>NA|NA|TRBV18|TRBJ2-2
TGTGCCAGCTCACCGTCGGGCCCCAACACCGGGGAGCTGTTTTTT
CASSPSGPNTGELFF
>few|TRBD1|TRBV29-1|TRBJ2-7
TGCAGCGCCCAGGACAGGGTGAAAAACGAGCAGTACTTC
CSAQDRVKNEQYF
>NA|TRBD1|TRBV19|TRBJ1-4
TGTGCCAGTAGTATACAGGGGGATGAAAAACTGTTTTTT
CASSIQGDEKLFF
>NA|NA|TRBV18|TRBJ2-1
TGTGCCAGCTCACCTCTCCCAGGCAGCGGGCTACCCCCCCACAATGAGCAGTTCTTC
CASSPLPGSGLPPHNEQFF
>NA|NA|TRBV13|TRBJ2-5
TGTGCCAGCAGCTTAGGGCTCTTGGATCTGGAGGTGACCCAGTACTTC
CASSLGLLDLEVTQYF
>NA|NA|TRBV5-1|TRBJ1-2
TGCGCCAGCAGCTTGCGGGAAGGCGCTATCTATGGCTACACCTTC
CASSLREGAIYGYTF